This is a list of T cell receptor beta chains from one sample in a study of shared clonotypes between healthy human individuals. The data were produced by immunoSEQ multiplex PCR, yet TCRdb's version contains in-frame clones alone and is incomplete. The repertoire consists of over 2,000,000 clones, with just under 95% occurring once and the leading ten covering around 1.7%. Sequenced input: naive CD8+ T cells from PBMCs. The source is a man younger than 35 in good health. Some clones in this sample may be carry-over from other donors' samples. The CDR3 runs from the conserved cysteine through the conserved F or W. The D gene is left open where the match is weak. Not all rows give a size; the values are once, few, many and, for expanded clones, a class.

J,D,size,V,CDR3,DNA
TRBJ2-6,.,.,TRBV2,CASRRTKAGANVLTF,TGTGCCAGCAGGAGGACGAAGGCTGGGGCCAACGTCCTGACTTTC
TRBJ2-7,.,.,TRBV14,CASSQPGPRYYEQYF,TGTGCCAGCAGCCAACCGGGCCCCAGGTACTACGAGCAGTACTTC
TRBJ1-2,.,.,TRBV7-9,CASSLEPIEGGSGYTF,TGTGCCAGCAGCTTAGAGCCAATTGAGGGGGGTAGCGGCTACACCTTC
TRBJ1-3,.,.,TRBV28,CASSLWGTYSSGNTIYF,TGTGCCAGCAGTTTATGGGGGACATACAGCTCTGGAAACACCATATATTTT
TRBJ2-7,.,.,TRBV4-1,CASSQDRLGSYEQYF,TGCGCCAGCAGCCAAGATAGGCTTGGGTCCTACGAGCAGTACTTC
TRBJ2-5,TRBD1,.,TRBV7-2,CASSLADRVLETQYF,TGTGCCAGCAGCTTAGCGGACAGGGTTTTGGAGACCCAGTACTTC
TRBJ2-3,TRBD2,.,TRBV27,CASSFRGLAGAADTQYF,TGTGCCAGCAGTTTCCGGGGACTAGCGGGAGCCGCAGATACGCAGTATTTT
TRBJ2-1,TRBD2,.,TRBV11-2,CASSLGLAGAGNEQFF,TGTGCCAGCAGCTTAGGACTAGCGGGGGCTGGGAATGAGCAGTTCTTC
TRBJ2-7,.,.,TRBV27,CASSSLSGMSYEQYF,TGTGCCAGCAGTTCTCTATCAGGGATGTCCTACGAGCAGTACTTC
TRBJ2-7,TRBD1,.,TRBV7-3,CASSLGVSGQGFSYEQYF,TGTGCCAGCAGCTTAGGGGTGTCGGGACAGGGTTTCTCCTACGAGCAGTACTTC
TRBJ2-2,.,few,TRBV27,CASSLKAGELFF,TGTGCCAGCAGTTTAAAGGCCGGGGAGCTGTTTTTT
TRBJ1-1,TRBD1,.,TRBV4-1,CASSQPTGVNTEAFF,TGCGCCAGCAGCCAACCAACAGGGGTAAACACTGAAGCTTTCTTT
TRBJ2-1,.,.,TRBV5-6,CASSLEAEQFF,TGTGCCAGCAGCTTGGAGGCTGAGCAGTTCTTC
TRBJ2-7,TRBD1,.,TRBV27,CACRGTGEDEQYF,TGTGCCTGCCGGGGGACAGGGGAAGACGAGCAGTACTTC
TRBJ2-1,.,.,TRBV28,CASSLTIGNEQFF,TGTGCCAGCAGTTTAACCATCGGGAATGAGCAGTTCTTC
TRBJ1-3,.,.,TRBV14,CASSQDPGHTIYF,TGTGCCAGCAGCCAAGACCCCGGCCACACCATATATTTT
TRBJ2-3,TRBD2,.,TRBV9,CASSVFASGRSTDTQYF,TGTGCCAGCAGCGTATTTGCTAGCGGGAGGAGCACAGATACGCAGTATTTT
TRBJ2-7,TRBD1,.,TRBV4-1,CASSQRRTGPSYEQYF,TGCGCCAGCAGCCAAAGACGGACAGGGCCTTCGTACGAGCAGTACTTC
TRBJ2-1,.,.,TRBV7-6,CASSPRGGPPRNEQFF,TGTGCCAGCAGCCCCCGAGGGGGACCCCCTCGCAATGAGCAGTTCTTC
TRBJ2-3,.,.,TRBV10-3,CAISESGFLTSTDTQYF,TGTGCCATCAGTGAGTCAGGTTTCCTCACTAGCACAGATACGCAGTATTTT
TRBJ2-7,.,.,TRBV6-6,CASSYGWETNPEQYF,TGTGCCAGCAGTTACGGGTGGGAGACGAATCCCGAGCAGTACTTC
TRBJ2-1,TRBD2,.,TRBV11-2,CASRGTSGNEQFF,TGTGCCAGCAGGGGGACTAGCGGCAATGAGCAGTTCTTC
TRBJ2-7,.,.,TRBV4-3,CASSQGLVVDEQYF,TGCGCCAGCAGCCAAGGCTTAGTGGTAGACGAGCAGTACTTC
TRBJ1-1,.,.,TRBV4-3,CASSQDLHVREAFF,TGCGCCAGCAGCCAAGATCTACATGTCAGGGAAGCTTTCTTT
TRBJ1-4,TRBD1,.,TRBV28,CASSAIKQGAQEKLFF,TGTGCCAGCAGTGCAATTAAACAGGGGGCACAAGAAAAACTGTTTTTT
TRBJ1-4,.,.,TRBV11-2,CASSPTWGASEKLFF,TGTGCCAGCAGCCCGACTTGGGGGGCGAGTGAAAAACTGTTTTTT
TRBJ2-3,.,.,TRBV7-9,CASALGTDTQYF,TGTGCCAGTGCCCTAGGGACAGATACGCAGTATTTT
TRBJ1-1,TRBD1,.,TRBV7-8,CASTDRRGRGNTEAFF,TGTGCCAGCACCGACCGGAGGGGGCGAGGGAACACTGAAGCTTTCTTT
TRBJ2-5,.,.,TRBV2,CASSEQLAIQETQYF,TGTGCCAGCAGTGAGCAACTCGCTATCCAAGAGACCCAGTACTTC
TRBJ2-1,.,.,TRBV27,CASSLWPSGSPYNEQFF,TGTGCCAGCAGTTTATGGCCCTCGGGCTCCCCCTACAATGAGCAGTTCTTC
TRBJ1-1,.,.,TRBV14,CASSQFGPNEAFF,TGTGCCAGCAGCCAATTCGGACCAAATGAAGCTTTCTTT
TRBJ2-1,TRBD2,.,TRBV5-4,CASSWLTSGRAGNEQFF,TGTGCCAGCAGCTGGCTGACTAGCGGGAGGGCGGGCAATGAGCAGTTCTTC
TRBJ2-7,.,.,TRBV6-1,CASSETPGSYEQYF,TGTGCCAGCAGTGAAACACCGGGCTCCTACGAGCAGTACTTC
TRBJ2-7,.,.,TRBV4-1,CASSQAGGGSYEQYF,TGCGCCAGCAGCCAAGCCGGTGGGGGCTCCTACGAGCAGTACTTC
TRBJ2-2,.,.,TRBV2,CASKPPGLSGFTGELFF,TGTGCCAGCAAACCCCCGGGACTTAGCGGTTTCACCGGGGAGCTGTTTTTT
TRBJ1-4,TRBD1,.,TRBV2,CASSTVGQAEKLFF,TGTGCCAGCAGTACGGTTGGACAGGCCGAAAAACTGTTTTTT
TRBJ2-7,TRBD2,.,TRBV4-3,CASSQELAFSYEQYF,TGCGCCAGCAGCCAAGAACTAGCGTTCTCCTACGAGCAGTACTTC
TRBJ2-3,TRBD2,.,TRBV2,CAITSGRSTDTQYF,TGTGCCATAACTAGCGGGAGGAGCACAGATACGCAGTATTTT
TRBJ2-5,TRBD1,.,TRBV4-3,CASSQERTGGQETQYF,TGCGCCAGCAGCCAAGAGAGGACAGGGGGACAAGAGACCCAGTACTTC
TRBJ1-2,.,.,TRBV7-9,CASTEGVHSNYGYTF,TGTGCCAGCACCGAGGGTGTTCATTCTAACTATGGCTACACCTTC
TRBJ2-5,.,.,TRBV19,CASSIGTRQETQYF,TGTGCCAGTAGTATCGGGACTCGACAAGAGACCCAGTACTTC
TRBJ2-1,.,.,TRBV13,CASSRSSVPYNEQFF,TGTGCCAGCAGCCGTTCCTCGGTTCCCTACAATGAGCAGTTCTTC
TRBJ2-1,TRBD1,.,TRBV10-1,CASSSDREQFF,TGCGCCAGCAGTTCGGACAGGGAGCAGTTCTTC
TRBJ2-7,.,.,TRBV15,CATSRDIGTVSYEQYF,TGTGCCACCAGCAGAGATATCGGAACAGTCTCCTACGAGCAGTACTTC
TRBJ2-3,TRBD2,.,TRBV19,CASSISGLAEGDTQYF,TGTGCCAGTAGTATCTCGGGGCTAGCGGAAGGGGATACGCAGTATTTT
TRBJ2-1,.,.,TRBV27,CASSPLTYNEQFF,TGTGCCAGCAGCCCGCTGACTTACAATGAGCAGTTCTTC
TRBJ1-1,.,.,TRBV19,CASFMGTEAFF,TGTGCCAGCTTTATGGGCACTGAAGCTTTCTTT
TRBJ1-4,.,.,TRBV15,CATSRDSTNEKLFF,TGTGCCACCAGCAGAGACTCAACTAATGAAAAACTGTTTTTT
TRBJ2-7,.,.,TRBV20-1,CSARGGSGQYF,TGCAGTGCTAGAGGGGGGAGCGGGCAGTACTTC
TRBJ1-1,.,.,TRBV29-1,CSVEDRGETEAFF,TGCAGCGTTGAAGATCGGGGGGAGACTGAAGCTTTCTTT
TRBJ2-7,.,.,TRBV4-3,CASSQATGNPYEQYF,TGCGCCAGCAGCCAGGCTACCGGGAACCCCTACGAGCAGTACTTC
TRBJ1-2,.,.,TRBV9,CASSVELLDPGDGYTF,TGTGCCAGCAGCGTAGAGTTATTAGACCCCGGGGATGGCTACACCTTC
TRBJ2-7,.,.,TRBV7-9,CASSPESQREQYF,TGTGCCAGCAGCCCCGAAAGCCAGAGAGAGCAGTACTTC
TRBJ1-1,TRBD1,.,TRBV28,CASSLLPPGGQMNTEAFF,TGTGCCAGCAGTTTACTCCCTCCAGGGGGACAGATGAACACTGAAGCTTTCTTT
TRBJ2-7,TRBD1,.,TRBV27,CASSLSRGDREYKQYF,TGTGCCAGCAGTTTATCGAGGGGGGACAGGGAGTATAAGCAGTACTTC